Listed below are T cell receptor beta chains from one sample, sequenced in a study of blood T cell repertoires in COVID-19. Sequencing was performed with immunoSEQ multiplex PCR; in TCRdb, only in-frame clones are kept and a portion is missing. There are around 220,000 clones in the sample; roughly 84% occur only once, and nearly 20% lies in the top ten. Sequencing was carried out using peripheral blood. The receptor set was obtained from a man between 25 and 39 years old with active or convalescent COVID-19. CDR3s include the opening cysteine and the closing phenylalanine or tryptophan. The D gene is left open where the match is weak. Size values are once, few and many counts, or a class for expanded clones, and some rows have none.

D	V	size	J	DNA	CDR3
TRBD2	TRBV5-6	NA	TRBJ2-7	TGTGCCAGCAGCGGGGGACTAGCGGGGAGCTCCTACGAGCAGTACTTC	CASSGGLAGSSYEQYF
NA	TRBV6-2/TRBV6-3	NA	TRBJ2-1	TGTGCCAGCAGTTCCGATACTAGCCTACGGGGAGATGAGCAGTTCTTC	CASSSDTSLRGDEQFF
NA	TRBV2	once	TRBJ1-4	TGTGCCAGCAGTGTCTCATCGGGGGCTAATGAAAAACTGTTTTTT	CASSVSSGANEKLFF
NA	TRBV7-2	NA	TRBJ1-1	TGTGCCAGCAGCTTAGTCGCACGCTCGGACACTGAAGCTTTCTTT	CASSLVARSDTEAFF
NA	TRBV5-1	NA	TRBJ2-1	TGCGCCAGCAGCTCTAATTACAGGGAAACCTACAATGAGCAGTTCTTC	CASSSNYRETYNEQFF
NA	TRBV15	NA	TRBJ1-5	TGTGCCACCAGCTACGGCCTAGGCAATCAGCCCCAGCATTTT	CATSYGLGNQPQHF
NA	TRBV4-1	NA	TRBJ1-5	TGCGCCAGCAGCCTGGCTGGGCAGGGTGAGGGCAATCAGCCCCAGCATTTT	CASSLAGQGEGNQPQHF
NA	TRBV6-5	NA	TRBJ1-1	TGTGCCAGCACCTCATTGACTGGGGCGCCTGAAGCTTTCTTT	CASTSLTGAPEAFF
TRBD1	TRBV19	NA	TRBJ1-1	TGTGCCAGTAGTATAGGGGGACAGGGAGGCACTGAAGCTTTCTTT	CASSIGGQGGTEAFF
TRBD1	TRBV24-1	NA	TRBJ1-2	TGTGCCACCAGTGATACCAGGGGGGGCTACACCTTC	CATSDTRGGYTF
TRBD1	TRBV28	NA	TRBJ1-4	TGTGCCGGGACAGGGGGGGTTGATGAAAAACTGTTTTTT	CAGTGGVDEKLFF
TRBD1	TRBV7-2	NA	TRBJ1-5	TGTGCCAGCAGCCTCACTCCGACAGGGATAGGGGGAGGACAGCCCCAGCATTTT	CASSLTPTGIGGGQPQHF
TRBD1	TRBV15	NA	TRBJ1-4	TGTGCCACCAGCAGCCAAGACAGGGGAAAACTGTTTTTT	CATSSQDRGKLFF
NA	TRBV4-3	few	TRBJ2-1	TGCGCCAGCAGCCAAGAGAGAGGCGAGCAGTTCTTC	CASSQERGEQFF
TRBD2	TRBV19	NA	TRBJ2-1	TGTGCCAGTAGTATACGAGCGGGAGGATGGAGCGAGCAGTTCTTC	CASSIRAGGWSEQFF
NA	TRBV10-2	NA	TRBJ2-7	TGCGCCGCCAGCCAGGGATTGAGCTACGAGCAGTACTTC	CAASQGLSYEQYF
TRBD1	TRBV4-1	NA	TRBJ2-2	TGCGCCAGCAGCCAAGATGTGGGGACAGGGTCCGGGGAGCTGTTTTTT	CASSQDVGTGSGELFF
NA	TRBV4-3	NA	TRBJ1-2	TGCGCCAGCAGCCAAGTCGGAGGGAGCTATGGCTACACCTTC	CASSQVGGSYGYTF
NA	TRBV27	NA	TRBJ2-3	TGTGCCAGCATGGGTCCTATCTACCAGACTGGTTATACGCAGTATTTT	CASMGPIYQTGYTQYF
NA	TRBV4-2	NA	TRBJ2-3	TGTGCCAGCAGCGTCTTTTTAGGGGTAGACACAGATACGCAGTATTTT	CASSVFLGVDTDTQYF
TRBD2	TRBV6-1	NA	TRBJ2-1	TGTGCCAGCAGTGAAGTTAAGGCGGGAGATTCCCACAATGAGCAGTTCTTC	CASSEVKAGDSHNEQFF
TRBD1	TRBV6-5	NA	TRBJ1-2	TGTGCCAGCAGCCGACCCTCGACAGGGACCTATGGCTACACCTTC	CASSRPSTGTYGYTF
TRBD1	TRBV5-1	few	TRBJ1-1	TGCGCCAGCAGCCTGACTCCACAGGGGGTAAGAGGCCTGAACACTGAAGCTTTCTTT	CASSLTPQGVRGLNTEAFF
TRBD2	TRBV5-1	NA	TRBJ2-7	TGCGCCAGCAGCCAAGGGACTAGCGGGGCGATCTACGAGCAGTACTTC	CASSQGTSGAIYEQYF
NA	TRBV19	NA	TRBJ1-1	TGTGCCAGTAGTATGGGGCACCAGAACACTGAAGCTTTCTTT	CASSMGHQNTEAFF